This T cell receptor (beta chain) was observed in a study of shared clonotypes between healthy human individuals. Original processing methods: Filtering differed, since immunoSEQ gave only junction sequences and no quality scores. Repertoires were generated with immunoSEQ multiplex PCR, while TCRdb's copy carries only in-frame clones and drops some. Clonal size and the V and J genes are those of that table, whereas D and trimming came from the DNA. The sample includes about 1.5 million clones, around 95% of them seen just once. Study observations and caveats: Estimated richness was generally greater in naive than memory subsets.

Notes on this clone: Its antigen remains unknown.

Looked up from germline, CDR1 is LNHNV and CDR2 is YYDKDF (reference sequence). This CDR3 has 15 residues. J gave up 3 bases and V 4 bases, and 6 bases lay outside the gene matches. Every donor, a Caucasian adult, lived in Nashville, Tennessee. In the CD4+ fraction, cells were divided into CD45RA+ naive and CD45RA-negative memory subsets. This TCR came from a man aged 25 to 40 in good health. The V and J genes are TRBV15 and TRBJ2-7; TRBD1 agrees at 10 bases. The sample comprised naive CD4+ T cells sorted from blood. The subset was: CD45RA+ positively selected. The CDR3 region is CATSTSGTGDYEQYF. Written as DNA, the CDR3 is TGTGCCACCAGCACTTCCGGGACAGGGGACTACGAGCAGTACTTC.